A single sample is the source of the 21 T cell receptor beta chains below, sequenced in a study of blood T cell repertoires in COVID-19. Method: immunoSEQ multiplex PCR; TCRdb's copy keeps in-frame clones and lacks some. The sample holds 130,000 to 150,000 clones, 85% to 90% seen once. The sample taken for sequencing was peripheral blood. These receptors all come from a man aged 50-59 years who had recovered from COVID-19.

V is TRBV25-1 and J is TRBJ1-2; D is uncertain. Germline-derived CDR1 and CDR2 are MGHDK and SYGVNS. This CDR3 has 15 residues. The V gene lost 0 bases and the J gene lost 1 base, with 9 bases spanning the gap. The CDR3 loop is CASSEYGAINYGYTF. CDR3 sequence (DNA): TGTGCCAGCAGTGAATATGGAGCGATTAACTATGGCTACACCTTC.

This clone was seen a few times. The genes are TRBV19 and TRBJ2-3; D is unclear. Between the trimmed V and J ends, which lost 7 bases and 4 bases, there was a span of 12 bases. Germline values: CDR1 LNHDA, CDR2 SQIVND (reference sequence). The CDR3 is made up of 13 amino acids. The CDR3: CASKSFLADTQYF. Here the CDR3 DNA reads TGTGCCAGTAAGAGCTTCCTCGCAGATACGCAGTATTTT.

The V gene is TRBV2, the J gene TRBJ2-2; unclear D gene. Germline V gene lookup returns CDR1 SNHLY and CDR2 FYNNEI. The CDR3 totals 13 residues. The V and J ends lost 6 bases and 4 bases respectively, with 9 bases between them. For the CDR3, the DNA is TGTGCCAGCAGCCCGACTTTCACCGGGGAGCTGTTTTTT. As protein: CASSPTFTGELFF.

V gene TRBV30 combines with J gene TRBJ2-7, with D tentatively TRBD1 (6 bases). The CDR3 covers 14 residues. V was shortened by 2 bases and J by 5 bases, with 16 bases between the two germline ends. Per the germline V gene, CDR1 is GTSNPN and CDR2 is SVGIG (reference sequence). In nucleotides, the CDR3 is TGTGCCTGGAGTTCCTCCGGGACAAGGAACGAGCAGTACTTC. Translated, it gives CAWSSSGTRNEQYF.

Only one count was recorded for this clone. The V call is TRBV5-6, the J call TRBJ1-3; D possibly corresponds to TRBD1 (5 bases). The CDR3 contains 16 residues. Germline V gene lookup returns CDR1 SGHDT and CDR2 YYEEEE. Trimming took off 4 bases at V and 0 bases at J, with 14 bases between the two ends. CDR3 sequence (DNA): TGTGCCAGCAGCAGGAGGGACGGTTCCTCTGGAAACACCATATATTTT. This gives the protein CASSRRDGSSGNTIYF.

The CDR3 region is CASSGLRYEQYF. The CDR3 DNA reads as TGTGCCAGCAGTGGACTTCGTTACGAGCAGTACTTC. The chain recombines TRBV2 with TRBJ2-7, with D hard to call. In germline, CDR1 is SNHLY, CDR2 FYNNEI. This CDR3 spans 12 amino acids. The germline V and J ends were trimmed by 4 bases and 4 bases, with 8 bases remaining between them.

This chain uses TRBV19 with TRBJ1-2, with D tentatively TRBD1 (6 bases). V lost 4 bases and J 4 bases, leaving 16 bases between the germline ends. CDR3 size: 15 residues. The germline V gene encodes CDR1 LNHDA and CDR2 SQIVND (reference sequence). The CDR3 sequence is CASSTQAGGAYGYTF. Written as DNA, the CDR3 is TGTGCCAGTAGTACCCAAGCGGGGGGCGCCTATGGCTACACCTTC.

The V gene is TRBV2, the J gene TRBJ1-2; the match to TRBD1 covers 9 bases. With 5 bases clipped from V and 8 bases from J, the junction kept 9 bases outside the gene matches. CDR1 SNHLY and CDR2 FYNNEI come from the germline V gene. The CDR3 sequence is 14 residues long. CDR3 DNA: TGTGCCAGCAGTTTAGGACAGGGGAACGAGGGCTACACCTTC. Its protein product is CASSLGQGNEGYTF.

This chain joins TRBV11-2 and TRBJ2-7; D is uncertain. The germline V gene has CDR1 SGHAT and CDR2 FQNNGV. V shed 0 bases and J shed 4 bases, with 10 bases lying between them. The CDR3 loop spans 14 amino acids. CDR3 DNA: TGTGCCAGCAGCTTAGATCAAACAGTTTACGAGCAGTACTTC. Its translation: CASSLDQTVYEQYF.

The chain combines TRBV11-2 with TRBJ1-1; no definite D call. The length of the CDR3 is 14 residues. Trimming took 1 base from V and 6 from J, leaving 12 bases between them. From germline, CDR1 is SGHAT and CDR2 FQNNGV. CDR3 DNA sequence: TGTGCCAGCAGCTTAGTTCAGGTCTGGGCTGAAGCTTTCTTT. This codes for CASSLVQVWAEAFF.

This clone was counted a single time. V and J are TRBV7-2 and TRBJ1-5; D remains unclear. Germline V gives CDR1 SGHTA, CDR2 FQGNSA. V shed 3 bases and J shed 7 bases, with 10 bases lying between them. CDR3 length equals 13 residues. CDR3 sequence reads: CASSFEAGQPQHF. CDR3 coding DNA: TGTGCCAGCAGCTTTGAGGCCGGCCAGCCCCAGCATTTT.

V gene TRBV6-1 combines with J gene TRBJ1-6; TRBD1 matches 8 bases. The V gene end was trimmed by 3 bases and the J gene end by 0 bases; junction bases not matched to a gene: 7. This CDR3 has 18 amino acids. Germline values: CDR1 MNHNS, CDR2 SASEGT. The CDR3 region has the DNA TGTGCCAGCAGTGACAGGGGGCCCGGGGACTCCTATAATTCACCCCTCCACTTT. Residues: CASSDRGPGDSYNSPLHF.

Only one count was recorded for this clone. The rearrangement links TRBV2 to TRBJ2-3; D call uncertain. The V gene's germline CDR1 is SNHLY and CDR2 FYNNEI. V gave up 7 bases and J gave up 2 bases, with 10 bases separating them. This CDR3 is built from 13 residues. CDR3 in DNA: TGTGCCAGCATCGCCTACTTCACAGATACGCAGTATTTT. Its protein is CASIAYFTDTQYF.

The chain has TRBV10-3 and TRBJ2-1; 11 nucleotides match TRBD2. The germline gives CDR1 ENHRY, CDR2 SYGVKD. The length of the CDR3 is 14 residues. The trim removed 8 bases at V and 10 bases at J, leaving 10 bases unmatched. CDR3 nucleotide sequence: TGTGCCATCGGGACTAGCGGACTACTTGAGGAGCAGTTCTTC. It encodes CAIGTSGLLEEQFF.

J is TRBJ1-4 and V is TRBV5-8, with TRBD1 matching 7 bases. Losses at the gene ends were 2 bases for V and 4 bases for J; bases not matched to a gene: 8. CDR1 and CDR2 (germline): SGHTS, YDEGEE. This CDR3 has 16 amino acids. Written as DNA, the CDR3 is TGTGCCAGCAGCTTACCTGGGACAGTATATAATGAAAAACTGTTTTTT. Protein product: CASSLPGTVYNEKLFF. Filled out from reference TRBV5-8 and TRBJ1-4, the complete variable domain reads EAGVTQSPTHLIKTRGQQATLRCSPISGHTSVYWYQQALGLGLQFLLWYDEGEERNRGNFPPRFSGRQFPNYSSELNVNALELEDSALYLCASSLPGTVYNEKLFFGSGTQLSVL.

J is TRBJ2-1 and V is TRBV21-1; TRBD1, the D gene given by the table, was not confirmed from the DNA. TRBV21-1 is flagged as a pseudogene. The CDR3 runs 16 residues. The CDR3 here is CASSKGRDRKYNEQFF. Written as DNA, the CDR3 is TGTGCCAGCAGCAAAGGAAGGGACAGAAAATACAATGAGCAGTTCTTC.

The chain is built from TRBV10-3 and TRBJ2-2, with 7 positions matching TRBD1. The junction had 12 bases not matched to a gene; V was cut back by 11 bases and J by 3 bases. From germline, CDR1 is ENHRY and CDR2 SYGVKD. This CDR3 region has 15 residues. The CDR3 nucleotides are TGTGCCGTCCAACGGGGACAGTGGGACACCGGGGAGCTGTTTTTT. Amino acids: CAVQRGQWDTGELFF.

This clone was seen only once. V gene TRBV5-8 combines with J gene TRBJ2-1; tentatively, D is TRBD1 (6 bases). Trimming took off 4 bases at V and 0 bases at J, with 11 bases between the two ends. This CDR3 is 15 amino acids long. Germline CDR1 SGHTS, CDR2 YDEGEE. For the CDR3, the DNA is TGTGCCAGCAGCATAGGACAGAGCTCCTACAATGAGCAGTTCTTC. Translation gives CASSIGQSSYNEQFF.

J is TRBJ1-2 and V is TRBV5-6; 8 positions agree with TRBD1. The J segment lost 4 bases and the V segment lost 0 bases, leaving 11 bases of the junction unmatched. CDR1 and CDR2 (germline): SGHDT, YYEEEE. The CDR3 runs 17 residues. The CDR3 loop reads CASSLAGRTGMTYGYTF. The DNA for the CDR3 is TGTGCCAGCAGCTTGGCCGGTCGGACAGGGATGACCTATGGCTACACCTTC. Variable domain in full (rest from reference TRBV5-6 and TRBJ1-2): DAGVTQSPTHLIKTRGQQVTLRCSPKSGHDTVSWYQQALGQGPQFIFQYYEEEERQRGNFPDRFSGHQFPNYSSELNVNALLLGDSALYLCASSLAGRTGMTYGYTFGSGTRLTVV.

The V gene is TRBV5-8, the J gene TRBJ2-3, with D possibly matching TRBD2 (6 bases). V lost 5 bases to trimming and J lost 2 bases, with 12 bases between them. CDR1 is SGHTS, CDR2 YDEGEE, per germline. The CDR3 covers 14 residues. The CDR3 is CASSPAGTTDTQYF. The CDR3, as DNA: TGTGCCAGCAGTCCAGCGGGTACCACAGATACGCAGTATTTT.

The rearrangement links TRBV7-9 to TRBJ2-7; D possibly corresponds to TRBD2 (6 bases). CDR1 and CDR2 (germline): SEHNR, FQNEAQ (reference sequence). Trimming removed 5 bases from V and 6 bases from J, with 14 bases in between. The CDR3 sequence is 13 residues long. The CDR3 nucleotides read TGTGCCAGCAGCCCAAGTTGGGGGGTCGAGCAGTACTTC. It codes for CASSPSWGVEQYF.